These T cell receptor beta chains were read from a single sample in a study of cytomegalovirus exposure and HLA in healthy donors. Sequencing used immunoSEQ multiplex PCR; TCRdb keeps in-frame clones, though not all of them. The sample contains roughly 110,000 clones, 60% to 75% of which appear only once. Sequences were obtained from PBMCs. These receptors all come from a man aged 30 to 39 in good health and CMV-seronegative. Each CDR3 is given with its conserved first and last residue. The D gene is left open where the match is weak. Only part of the rows carry a size: once, few, many, or a class if the clone is expanded.

>TRBV6-5|.|TRBJ2-1|TRBD2
CASSYAGVVNEQFF
TGTGCCAGCAGTTACGCGGGAGTGGTCAATGAGCAGTTCTTC
>TRBV6-1|once|TRBJ2-2|.
CASSPRALTGELFF
TGTGCCAGCAGCCCCAGGGCCCTCACCGGGGAGCTGTTTTTT
>TRBV7-9|.|TRBJ2-7|TRBD2
CASSLALLAGDEQYF
TGTGCCAGCAGCTTAGCATTACTAGCGGGAGACGAGCAGTACTTC
>TRBV4-1|few|TRBJ2-7|.
CASSHSPLSSYEQYF
TGCGCCAGCAGCCACTCACCTTTGAGCTCCTACGAGCAGTACTTC
>TRBV27|few|TRBJ1-2|TRBD1
CASSLLGQGNGYTF
TGTGCCAGCAGTTTATTAGGACAGGGGAATGGCTACACCTTC
>TRBV9|.|TRBJ2-6|.
CASSVAGGSGANVLTF
TGTGCCAGCAGCGTAGCTGGGGGGTCCGGGGCCAACGTCCTGACTTTC
>TRBV10-3|few|TRBJ2-1|.
CAIRSASRYNEQFF
TGTGCCATCAGATCGGCTAGCAGATACAATGAGCAGTTCTTC
>TRBV9|.|TRBJ2-1|.
CASSVDAASADNEQFF
TGTGCCAGCAGCGTAGATGCGGCTAGTGCGGACAATGAGCAGTTCTTC
>TRBV7-8|.|TRBJ2-7|TRBD1
CASSHTGQGAREQYF
TGTGCCAGCAGCCACACAGGACAGGGGGCGCGCGAGCAGTACTTC
>TRBV7-9|.|TRBJ2-5|.
CASSPKRATQETQYF
TGTGCCAGCAGCCCGAAAAGAGCGACTCAAGAGACCCAGTACTTC
>TRBV6-1|.|TRBJ2-3|TRBD1
CASSGSPGQGASDTQYF
TGTGCCAGCAGTGGTTCGCCGGGACAGGGGGCATCAGATACGCAGTATTTT
>TRBV7-8|.|TRBJ2-5|TRBD2
CASSPLAGVSETQYF
TGTGCCAGCAGCCCGCTAGCGGGAGTTTCGGAGACCCAGTACTTC
>TRBV5-1|.|TRBJ2-6|.
CASSLVEGAPGANVLTF
TGCGCCAGCAGCTTGGTGGAGGGGGCGCCTGGGGCCAACGTCCTGACTTTC
>TRBV5-4|.|TRBJ1-3|.
CASSRGHSDFGNTIYF
TGTGCCAGCAGCCGGGGACACAGCGACTTTGGAAACACCATATATTTT
>TRBV19|.|TRBJ2-5|TRBD1
CASSTGTVPSETQYF
TGTGCCAGTAGCACCGGGACAGTGCCCTCAGAGACCCAGTACTTC
>TRBV19|.|TRBJ1-1|.
CASSARNMNTEAFF
TGTGCCAGTAGCGCCAGGAATATGAACACTGAAGCTTTCTTT
>TRBV25-1|.|TRBJ2-1|.
CASSKLGSSYNEQFF
TGTGCCAGCAGTAAACTAGGGAGCTCCTACAATGAGCAGTTCTTC
>TRBV19|.|TRBJ1-3|.
CASTEQAPSGNTIYF
TGTGCCAGTACCGAACAGGCGCCCTCTGGAAACACCATATATTTT
>TRBV15|.|TRBJ2-3|TRBD1
CATSRDLSGGGGGAQYF
TGTGCCACCAGCAGAGATCTATCAGGGGGCGGCGGAGGGGCGCAGTATTTT
>TRBV5-1|once|TRBJ2-1|TRBD2
CASSLVAGGSSEQFF
TGCGCCAGCAGCTTGGTGGCGGGGGGTAGTAGTGAGCAGTTCTTC
>TRBV5-1|.|TRBJ2-7|TRBD2
CASRQRGGTYEQYF
TGCGCCAGCAGACAACGGGGGGGAACCTACGAGCAGTACTTC
>TRBV28|.|TRBJ2-7|.
CASSSGADYYEQYF
TGTGCCAGCAGTTCAGGGGCCGACTACTACGAGCAGTACTTC
>TRBV5-4|.|TRBJ2-3|TRBD2
CASSPGLAATDTQYF
TGTGCCAGCAGCCCCGGACTAGCGGCCACAGATACGCAGTATTTT
>TRBV19|.|TRBJ2-1|.
CASSRLDGDSYNEQFF
TGTGCCAGTAGTAGGCTCGACGGAGACTCCTACAATGAGCAGTTCTTC
>TRBV7-9|.|TRBJ2-7|TRBD1
CASSPDRGDEQYF
TGTGCCAGCAGCCCGGACAGGGGTGACGAGCAGTACTTC
>TRBV30|.|TRBJ2-5|.
CAWSVGSSYLETQYF
TGTGCCTGGAGTGTAGGTTCTAGCTACTTGGAGACCCAGTACTTC
>TRBV15|.|TRBJ2-3|.
CATSSQLGPSTDTQYF
TGTGCCACCAGCTCTCAACTAGGACCAAGCACAGATACGCAGTATTTT
>TRBV6-1|.|TRBJ2-2|TRBD2
CASSEVGGSRTGELFF
TGTGCCAGCAGTGAAGTCGGCGGGAGTAGAACCGGGGAGCTGTTTTTT
>TRBV7-9|few|TRBJ2-5|TRBD2
CASSSLWGGQETQYF
TGTGCCAGCAGCTCCTTATGGGGGGGCCAAGAGACCCAGTACTTC
>TRBV7-7|.|TRBJ2-7|.
CASSSGELEWKYF
TGTGCCAGCAGCTCCGGGGAACTAGAATGGAAGTACTTC
>TRBV6-1|few|TRBJ1-1|.
CASSEAWGTGAEAFF
TGTGCCAGCAGTGAAGCCTGGGGGACGGGGGCTGAAGCTTTCTTT
>TRBV4-1|.|TRBJ2-3|TRBD2
CASSQTSGVGDTQYF
TGCGCCAGCAGCCAGACTAGCGGGGTTGGAGATACGCAGTATTTT
>TRBV6-4|.|TRBJ2-1|TRBD2
CASSLLAGGANEQFF
TGTGCCAGCAGCCTCCTAGCGGGAGGGGCCAATGAGCAGTTCTTC
>TRBV10-3|.|TRBJ2-1|TRBD2
CAISDGAGGSDQFF
TGTGCCATCAGCGACGGGGCGGGGGGCTCGGACCAGTTCTTC
>TRBV6-1|.|TRBJ2-5|TRBD2
CASGEGTPQYF
TGTGCCAGCGGGGAGGGGACCCCACAGTACTTC
>TRBV7-9|.|TRBJ2-3|TRBD2
CASSLEGLAGLTDTQYF
TGTGCCAGCAGCTTAGAAGGGCTAGCGGGACTCACAGATACGCAGTATTTT
>TRBV5-1|.|TRBJ2-2|.
CASSFGQGGTGELFF
TGCGCCAGCAGCTTCGGACAGGGAGGGACCGGGGAGCTGTTTTTT
>TRBV2|once|TRBJ2-3|.
CASRSLRSGTDTQYF
TGTGCCAGCCGATCCCTTAGATCCGGCACAGATACGCAGTATTTT
>TRBV7-3|.|TRBJ2-2|TRBD2
CASGPSGGTSTGELFF
TGTGCCAGCGGACCTAGCGGGGGGACCAGCACCGGGGAGCTGTTTTTT
>TRBV5-1|.|TRBJ2-6|.
CASSNTGALGANVLTF
TGCGCCAGCAGTAATACAGGAGCTCTGGGGGCCAACGTCCTGACTTTC
>TRBV5-1|.|TRBJ2-1|TRBD2
CASSLRVAGAPGSEQFF
TGCGCCAGCAGCTTGCGGGTAGCGGGGGCCCCTGGGAGTGAGCAGTTCTTC
>TRBV19|.|TRBJ2-2|TRBD1
CASSGQGYSGELFF
TGTGCCAGTAGCGGACAGGGGTATAGCGGGGAGCTGTTTTTT
>TRBV6-6|.|TRBJ2-7|.
CASSPVPSGEQYF
TGTGCCAGCAGTCCCGTTCCCAGCGGCGAGCAGTACTTC
>TRBV19|few|TRBJ1-1|.
CASSRGTEAFF
TGTGCCAGTAGTCGAGGCACTGAAGCTTTCTTT
>TRBV9|.|TRBJ1-4|.
CASSPRQATNEKLFF
TGTGCCAGCAGCCCGCGACAGGCAACTAATGAAAAACTGTTTTTT
>TRBV5-1|.|TRBJ2-5|TRBD1
CASSGGQGTQETQYF
TGCGCCAGCAGCGGGGGACAGGGTACGCAAGAGACCCAGTACTTC
>TRBV13|once|TRBJ2-7|.
CASSPQITHSSYEQYF
TGTGCCAGCAGCCCTCAAATAACCCACAGCTCCTACGAGCAGTACTTC
>TRBV28|few|TRBJ1-2|TRBD1
CATTTTGGGPFYGYTF
TGTGCCACCACCACGACAGGGGGTGGACCTTTCTATGGCTACACCTTC